The entry below describes one T cell receptor beta chain. Its target is unknown. Healthy individuals who donated bone marrow served as the donors. This sample was included in a study of cytomegalovirus exposure and HLA in healthy donors. The PCR was carried out with 60 Vbeta primers and 13 Jbeta primers. Produced via immunoSEQ multiplex PCR; TCRdb's table is partial and in-frame only. The data show over 35,000 clones, approximately 80% seen once. Study-level findings and limits: Some TCR beta chains (164 of them) were listed as cytomegalovirus-associated. Sequencing likely caused a cluster of highly shared sequence variants. Within a later analysis, the majority of CMV-associated TCR beta chains appeared HLA-restricted.

This CDR3 spans 15 amino acids. The germline V gene encodes CDR1 MRHNA and CDR2 SNTAGT. Trimming removed 5 bases at V and 4 bases at J, with 15 bases between. The source is a man younger than 45 in good health and CMV-seronegative. This sequence joins TRBV6-4 and TRBJ2-1, with D tentatively TRBD1 (6 bases). The sequenced material came from PBMCs. DNA for the CDR3: TGTGCCAGCAGTCACCAGGGACAAAGTTACAATGAGCAGTTCTTC. Its translation is CASSHQGQSYNEQFF.